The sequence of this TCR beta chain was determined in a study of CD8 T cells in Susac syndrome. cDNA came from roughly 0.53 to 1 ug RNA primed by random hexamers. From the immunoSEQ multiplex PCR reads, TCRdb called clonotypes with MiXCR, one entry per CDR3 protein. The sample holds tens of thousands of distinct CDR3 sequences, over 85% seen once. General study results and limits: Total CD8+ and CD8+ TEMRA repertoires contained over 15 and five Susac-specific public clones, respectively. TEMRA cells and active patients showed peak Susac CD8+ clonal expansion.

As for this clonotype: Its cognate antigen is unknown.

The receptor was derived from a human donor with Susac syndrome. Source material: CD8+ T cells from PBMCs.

CDR3: CASSLYGLSAGGTQYF. DNA of the CDR3: TGTGCCAGCAGCTTATATGGGTTGAGCGCGGGAGGTACGCAGTATTTT. J is TRBJ2-3 and V is TRBV7-8; 8 bases align to TRBD2. Trimming removed 2 bases from V and 8 bases from J; junction bases left unmatched: 12. The CDR3 sequence is 16 residues long. CDR1 is SGHVS and CDR2 is FQNEAQ in the germline V gene.